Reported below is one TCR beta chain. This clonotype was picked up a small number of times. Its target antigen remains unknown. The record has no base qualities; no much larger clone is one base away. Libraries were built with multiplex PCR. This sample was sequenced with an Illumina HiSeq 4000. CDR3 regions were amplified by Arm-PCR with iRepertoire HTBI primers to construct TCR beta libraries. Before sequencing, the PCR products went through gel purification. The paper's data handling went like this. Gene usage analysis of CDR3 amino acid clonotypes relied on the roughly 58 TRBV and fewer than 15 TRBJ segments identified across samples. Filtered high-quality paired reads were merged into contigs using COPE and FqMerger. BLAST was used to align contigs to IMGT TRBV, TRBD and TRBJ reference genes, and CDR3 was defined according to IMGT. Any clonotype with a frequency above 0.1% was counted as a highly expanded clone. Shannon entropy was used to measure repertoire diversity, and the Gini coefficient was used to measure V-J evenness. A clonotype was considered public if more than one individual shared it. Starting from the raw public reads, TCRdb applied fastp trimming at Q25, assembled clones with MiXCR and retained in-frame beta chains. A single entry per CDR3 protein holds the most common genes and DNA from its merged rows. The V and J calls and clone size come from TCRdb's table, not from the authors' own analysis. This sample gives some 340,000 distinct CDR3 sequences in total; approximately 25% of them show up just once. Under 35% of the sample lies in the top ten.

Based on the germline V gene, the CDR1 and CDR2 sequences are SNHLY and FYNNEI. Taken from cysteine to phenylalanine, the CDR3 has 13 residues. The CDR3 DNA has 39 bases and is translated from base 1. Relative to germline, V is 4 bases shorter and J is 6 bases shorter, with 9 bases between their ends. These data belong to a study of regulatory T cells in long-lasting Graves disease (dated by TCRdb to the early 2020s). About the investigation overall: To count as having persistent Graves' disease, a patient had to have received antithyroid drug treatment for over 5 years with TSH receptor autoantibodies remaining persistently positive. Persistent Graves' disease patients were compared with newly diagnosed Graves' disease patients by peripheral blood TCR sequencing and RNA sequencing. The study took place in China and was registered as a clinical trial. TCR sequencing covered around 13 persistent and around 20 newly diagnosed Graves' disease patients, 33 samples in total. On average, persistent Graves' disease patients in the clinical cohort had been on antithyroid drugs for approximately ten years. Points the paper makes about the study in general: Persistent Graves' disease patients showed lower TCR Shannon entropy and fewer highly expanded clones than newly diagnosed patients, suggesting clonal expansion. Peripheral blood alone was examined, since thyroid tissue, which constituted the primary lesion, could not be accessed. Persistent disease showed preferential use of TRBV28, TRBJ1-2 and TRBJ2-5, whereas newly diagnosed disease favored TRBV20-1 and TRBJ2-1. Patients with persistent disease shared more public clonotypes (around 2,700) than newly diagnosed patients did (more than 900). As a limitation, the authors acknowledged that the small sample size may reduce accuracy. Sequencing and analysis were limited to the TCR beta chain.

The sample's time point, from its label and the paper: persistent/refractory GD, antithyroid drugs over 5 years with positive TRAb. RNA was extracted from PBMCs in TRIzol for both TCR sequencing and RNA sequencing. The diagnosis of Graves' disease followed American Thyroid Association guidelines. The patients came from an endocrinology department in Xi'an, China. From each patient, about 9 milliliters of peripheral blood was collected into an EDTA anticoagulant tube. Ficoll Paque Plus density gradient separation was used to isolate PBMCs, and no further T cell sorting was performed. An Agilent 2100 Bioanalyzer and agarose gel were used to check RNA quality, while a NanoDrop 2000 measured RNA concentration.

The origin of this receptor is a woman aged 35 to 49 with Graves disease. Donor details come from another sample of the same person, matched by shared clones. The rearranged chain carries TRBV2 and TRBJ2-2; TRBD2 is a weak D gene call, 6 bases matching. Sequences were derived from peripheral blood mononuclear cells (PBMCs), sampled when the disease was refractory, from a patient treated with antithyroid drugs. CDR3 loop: CASSGGLAGELFF. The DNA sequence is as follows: TGTGCCAGCAGTGGGGGACTTGCCGGGGAGCTGTTTTTT.